Below, 21 T cell receptor beta chains from the same sample are listed, as sequenced in a study of control samples from healthy donors and cancer patients. Profiled with immunoSEQ multiplex PCR; TCRdb holds only in-frame clones, not every one. The sample holds approximately 170,000 clones, just over 90% seen once. The sample comprised blood. The receptors were gathered from a man aged 25-45 years in good health.

The chain links TRBV9 to TRBJ1-1, with D unresolved. The germline V gene has CDR1 SGDLS and CDR2 YYNGEE. This CDR3 contains 12 residues. V was pared by 0 bases and J by 3 bases, with 3 bases between. The CDR3 spells CASSVGDTEAFF. CDR3 coding DNA: TGTGCCAGCAGCGTAGGGGACACTGAAGCTTTCTTT.

The V and J genes are TRBV4-2 and TRBJ2-1; 8 nucleotides line up with TRBD1. Germline V gene data show CDR1 as LGHNA and CDR2 as YNFKEQ. The CDR3 is made up of 17 amino acids. The V gene end was trimmed by 1 base and the J gene end by 6 bases; junction bases not matched to a gene: 11. The CDR3 DNA is TGTGCCAGCAGCCAAGTAGCGACGGACAGGGCGGGCAATGAGCAGTTCTTC. Protein product: CASSQVATDRAGNEQFF.

This chain links TRBV6-2 or TRBV6-3 with TRBJ1-2; D is possibly TRBD1 (5 bases). V was clipped by 5 bases and J by 4 bases, with 14 bases between them. Germline CDR1 reads MNHEY; CDR2 reads SVGEGT. CDR3 length: 14 amino acids. The DNA for the CDR3 is TGTGCCAGCAGTAAGTCCCCAGGGTTCTATGGCTACACCTTC. This gives the protein CASSKSPGFYGYTF.

This chain joins TRBV29-1 and TRBJ2-7; D ambiguous. V was trimmed by 2 bases and J by 4 bases, leaving 9 bases between them. This CDR3 is 12 amino acids long. From germline, CDR1 is SQVTM and CDR2 ANQGSEA. The CDR3 DNA reads TGCAGCGTTGAAAATGACCGGTACGAGCAGTACTTC. Its translation: CSVENDRYEQYF.

This chain uses TRBV6-5 with TRBJ2-5, with D maybe TRBD2 (6 bases). The CDR3 spans 13 residues. Germline CDR1 reads MNHEY; CDR2 reads SVGAGI. Trimming took off 3 bases at V and 5 bases at J, with 10 bases between the two ends. This CDR3 reads CASSYFGGETQYF. As DNA, the CDR3 is TGTGCCAGCAGTTATTTCGGGGGTGAGACCCAGTACTTC.

The rearrangement links TRBV27 to TRBJ2-7; 12 positions match TRBD2. Trimming took 5 bases from V and 4 from J; bases not matched to a gene: 3. The CDR3 covers 14 residues. CDR1 MNHEY and CDR2 SMNVEV come from the germline V gene (reference sequence). This CDR3 reads CASSLAGGPYEQYF. The CDR3 DNA follows: TGTGCCAGCAGTCTAGCGGGGGGGCCATACGAGCAGTACTTC.

This chain connects TRBV29-1 to TRBJ1-2; TRBD1 might be the D (5 bases). CDR1 is SQVTM, CDR2 ANQGSEA, per germline. Trimming left V 4 bases short and J 4 bases short, with 7 bases between. The CDR3 loop spans 11 amino acids. The CDR3 loop is CSVVQVYGYTF. The CDR3 nucleotides read TGCAGCGTTGTACAGGTCTATGGCTACACCTTC.

In this sample, this clone turned up once. The J gene is TRBJ1-1, the V gene TRBV4-3; TRBD1 matches 8 bases. The CDR3 length is 13 residues. Trimming removed 0 bases from V and 11 bases from J; junction bases left unmatched: 5. CDR1 LGHNA and CDR2 YSLEER come from the germline V gene. The CDR3 coding sequence is TGCGCCAGCAGCCAAGAGGACAGGGAGGGCGCTTTCTTT. Its translation: CASSQEDREGAFF.

The chain uses TRBV2 and TRBJ2-3; perhaps TRBD1 as D (5 bases). The CDR3 is made up of 15 amino acids. The V and J ends lost 4 bases and 0 bases respectively, with 11 bases between them. Per germline, CDR1 SNHLY and CDR2 FYNNEI. The CDR3 reads CASSGLGVSTDTQYF. The CDR3 DNA sequence: TGTGCCAGCAGTGGGTTAGGGGTTAGCACAGATACGCAGTATTTT.

This clone was detected only once. The chain links TRBV24-1 to TRBJ1-5; 9 nucleotides align to TRBD1. CDR3 length equals 15 residues. Trimming cost V 3 bases and J 5 bases; bases outside gene matches: 4. Germline CDR1 is KGHDR and CDR2 is SFDVKD. The CDR3 loop reads CATSDDRGAHQPQHF. The CDR3 nucleotides are TGTGCCACCAGTGATGACAGGGGGGCCCATCAGCCCCAGCATTTT.

As to this clone: At the DNA level, this CDR3 is encoded by other sequences in the same sample as well. The V call is TRBV29-1, the J call TRBJ2-1; D remains ambiguous. This CDR3 has 11 amino acids. V was pared by 5 bases and J by 0 bases, with 2 bases between. Looked up from germline, CDR1 is SQVTM and CDR2 is ANQGSEA. In DNA form, the CDR3 reads TGCAGCGTTCCCTCCTACAATGAGCAGTTCTTC. Its translation is CSVPSYNEQFF.

This chain links TRBV14 with TRBJ2-1; D gene unclear. The CDR3 spans 15 residues. Germline V gene sequence: CDR1 SGHDN, CDR2 FVKESK. V gave up 0 bases and J gave up 8 bases, with 14 bases separating them. The CDR3 DNA is TGTGCCAGCAGCCAAGAGACAAGCAAGACCCATGAGCAGTTCTTC. Translated: CASSQETSKTHEQFF. Based on the CDR3 plus reference TRBV14 and TRBJ2-1, the full variable domain is EAGVTQFPSHSVIEKGQTVTLRCDPISGHDNLYWYRRVMGKEIKFLLHFVKESKQDESGMPNNRFLAERTGGTYSTLKVQPAELEDSGVYFCASSQETSKTHEQFFGPGTRLTVL.

The chain carries TRBV30 and TRBJ2-1, with D tentatively TRBD1 or TRBD2 (5 bases each). V shed 2 bases and J shed 7 bases, with 12 bases lying between them. This CDR3 has 13 residues. Germline loops: CDR1 GTSNPN, CDR2 SVGIG (reference sequence). For the CDR3, the DNA is TGTGCCTGGAGTACCTGGGGCGGGAATGAGCAGTTCTTC. Protein product: CAWSTWGGNEQFF.

The genes are TRBV12-5 and TRBJ1-2; D remains ambiguous. CDR1 is LGHNT, CDR2 FRNRAP, per germline. The V and J ends lost 8 bases and 3 bases respectively, with 13 bases between them. The CDR3 covers 13 residues. The CDR3 DNA reads as TGTGCTAGTTCAGTAGGGTCCGACTATGGCTACACCTTC. As protein: CASSVGSDYGYTF.

The chain combines TRBV30 with TRBJ1-3; D not resolved. Germline-derived CDR1 and CDR2 are GTSNPN and SVGIG (reference sequence). The CDR3 runs 14 residues. The germline V and J ends were trimmed by 4 bases and 0 bases, with 10 bases remaining between them. CDR3 sequence reads: CAWTPGVSGNTIYF. The CDR3 DNA reads as TGTGCCTGGACTCCTGGGGTCTCTGGAAACACCATATATTTT.

This rearrangement joins TRBV5-4 to TRBJ1-2; D remains unclear. V was cut by 6 bases and J by 2 bases, with 17 bases left in between. Germline V gene data show CDR1 as SGHNT and CDR2 as YYREEE (reference sequence). CDR3 length: 15 residues. The CDR3 coding sequence is TGTGCCAGCACCCCTTACTCCGGTGCGAACTATGGCTACACCTTC. Translated, it gives CASTPYSGANYGYTF.

The chain links TRBV2 to TRBJ2-5, with D possibly being TRBD2 (7 bases). Trimming stripped 6 bases from V and 4 bases from J, with 18 bases between. The CDR3 is made up of 15 amino acids. The V gene's germline CDR1 is SNHLY and CDR2 FYNNEI. Here the CDR3 reads CASRDRLAVRETQYF. The CDR3 nucleotides are TGTGCCAGCAGAGACAGGCTAGCGGTAAGAGAGACCCAGTACTTC.

This clone was seen only once. This sequence joins TRBV12-3 or TRBV12-4 and TRBJ2-1; 7 nucleotides match TRBD2. The CDR3 is 13 amino acids. V was clipped by 7 bases and J by 7 bases; unmatched bases: 7. CDR3 in amino acids: CASTPGGGNEQFF. DNA for the CDR3: TGTGCCAGCACCCCTGGCGGGGGAAATGAGCAGTTCTTC.

V usage is TRBV19 and J usage is TRBJ1-1; 7 bases fit TRBD1. Germline lookup yields CDR1 LNHDA and CDR2 SQIVND (reference sequence). The CDR3 is made up of 18 amino acids. After removal of 3 bases from V and 4 bases from J, the junction contained 17 bases not matched to a gene. The CDR3 DNA follows: TGTGCCAGTAGTATTAGGACTAAACAGGGGAGGGCTGGCACTGAAGCTTTCTTT. This codes for CASSIRTKQGRAGTEAFF.

This chain connects TRBV5-1 to TRBJ1-5; D gene uncertain. Per the germline V gene, CDR1 is SGHRS and CDR2 is YFSETQ. The CDR3 contains 14 residues. V lost 0 bases to trimming and J lost 4 bases, with 8 bases between them. CDR3 sequence: CASSLESANQPQHF. CDR3 coding DNA: TGCGCCAGCAGCTTGGAGTCGGCAAATCAGCCCCAGCATTTT.

The V gene is TRBV11-2, the J gene TRBJ2-7; 8 bases are a match to TRBD1. The CDR3 totals 13 residues. After removal of 4 bases from V and 6 bases from J, the junction contained 5 bases not matched to a gene. The germline V gene encodes CDR1 SGHAT and CDR2 FQNNGV. The CDR3 sequence is CASSSGQGGEQYF. CDR3 DNA sequence: TGTGCCAGCAGCTCCGGACAGGGTGGCGAGCAGTACTTC.